This T cell receptor (beta chain) was sequenced for a study of cytomegalovirus exposure and HLA in healthy donors. Study summary: Later, an analysis reported that the approximately 120 validation repertoires had used the same platform as the approximately 690 first-cohort repertoires.

Study-wide results and caveats: The dataset shows that most TCR sequences were rare, while some public TCRs occurred in many donors. Investigators reported 164 TCR beta chains as tied to cytomegalovirus. It was confirmed in vitro that a few of the CMV-associated chains were specific for CMV antigens.

Some clones are missing from TCRdb's copy, which holds only in-frame ones; the method was immunoSEQ multiplex PCR. The sample shows roughly 68,000 clones, approximately 96% of them seen only once. With regard to this clone: Its antigen is not known.

Sequences were obtained from PBMCs. The source is a man aged 18 to 29 in good health and CMV-seronegative.

The CDR3: CASSLTPGQGEKLFF. The CDR3 nucleotides are TGCGCCAGCAGCCTCACCCCGGGACAGGGGGAAAAACTGTTTTTT. The chain recombines TRBV4-1 with TRBJ1-4; TRBD1 matches at 10 bases. Looked up from germline, CDR1 is MGHRA and CDR2 is YSYEKL. V trimming: 4 bases; J trimming: 8 bases; junction bases outside the gene matches: 7. This CDR3 spans 15 amino acids.